This T cell receptor beta chain appears in the sequencing data of a study of blood T cell repertoires in COVID-19. Study-level information: Spain, Italy and the United States supplied samples that represented acute and convalescent COVID-19. The cDNA or gDNA used as material had been derived from T cells, B-cell-depleted T cells, or PBMCs.

Germline assignment: CDR1 MGHDK and CDR2 SYGVNS. CDR3 length equals 17 residues. The ends were cut back, 0 bases at V and 3 bases at J, with 14 bases in the middle. Source study methods: Amplification from reference gene primers served as the basis for estimated nucleated cell counts. Sequencing used immunoSEQ multiplex PCR; TCRdb keeps in-frame clones, though not all of them. V, J and clone size are taken as reported in that table, and D and trimming were inferred from the DNA itself. The sample lists tens of thousands of clones; roughly 84% were seen once. Sequencing was performed on peripheral blood. The chain recombines TRBV25-1 with TRBJ2-2; a weak D match, TRBD1 (7 bases). The source of this sequence is a man in his sixties with acute or convalescent COVID-19. CDR3 sequence reads: CASSEYSTGEDTGELFF. CDR3 sequence (DNA): TGTGCCAGCAGTGAATATTCTACAGGGGAGGACACCGGGGAGCTGTTTTTT.